A single sample is the source of the 21 T cell receptor beta chains below, sequenced in a study of OX40 agonist ivuxolimab in advanced cancers. The method was immunoSEQ multiplex PCR; TCRdb's version includes in-frame clones alone and lacks a portion of them. In the table there are 65,000 to 80,000 clones, more than 75% of which are singletons. The starting material was CD4+ or CD8+ T cells sorted from blood, obtained in a trial of the OX40 agonist ivuxolimab. The receptors here all came from an adult with an advanced solid tumor such as melanoma, head and neck, liver or kidney cancer.

This clone came up once. V and J are TRBV19 and TRBJ1-1, with 9 bases aligning to TRBD1. The ends lost 8 bases at V and 2 bases at J; junction bases unmatched: 9. Per the germline V gene, CDR1 is LNHDA and CDR2 is SQIVND (reference sequence). The CDR3 has 15 residues. The CDR3 coding sequence is TGTGCCAGTCAACAGGGGGCGGCTGGAAACACTGAAGCTTTCTTT. Translating gives CASQQGAAGNTEAFF.

The count of this clone is one. V is TRBV2 and J is TRBJ2-1; 9 bases align to TRBD2. This CDR3 region has 15 residues. Germline CDR1 is SNHLY and CDR2 is FYNNEI. The ends lost 6 bases at V and 7 bases at J; junction bases unmatched: 10. The CDR3 loop is CASRVLAGVGNEQFF. CDR3 in DNA: TGTGCCAGCAGGGTACTAGCGGGTGTTGGGAATGAGCAGTTCTTC.

V gene TRBV12-5 combines with J gene TRBJ1-3; no firm D call. Trimming removed 5 bases at V and 4 bases at J, with 15 bases between. CDR3 length: 15 residues. Per germline, CDR1 LGHNT and CDR2 FRNRAP. CDR3 coding DNA: TGTGCTAGTGGTCCCCCAGGTTCGGGAGGAAACACCATATATTTT. It translates to CASGPPGSGGNTIYF.

The CDR3 DNA follows: TGTGCCAGCAGTCAACAGGGGTGGAATGAGCAGTTCTTC. Protein product: CASSQQGWNEQFF. V gene TRBV6-1 combines with J gene TRBJ2-1; TRBD1 matches 7 bases. This CDR3 region has 13 residues. Germline V gene data show CDR1 as MNHNS and CDR2 as SASEGT. V was clipped by 5 bases and J by 7 bases; unmatched bases: 5.

This clone was observed a few times. The chain carries TRBV5-8 and TRBJ2-3; D might be TRBD1 (6 bases). Deletions cut 4 bases from V and 4 bases from J, with 13 bases between. Germline values: CDR1 SGHTS, CDR2 YDEGEE. The CDR3 has 14 residues. CDR3 nucleotides: TGTGCCAGCAGCACTAGACAGGTACCAGATACGCAGTATTTT. As protein: CASSTRQVPDTQYF.

V usage is TRBV2 and J usage is TRBJ2-7; D call uncertain. The CDR3 covers 11 residues. Germline V CDR1 and CDR2: SNHLY, FYNNEI. The V gene lost 2 bases and the J gene lost 5 bases, with 4 bases spanning the gap. CDR3: CASSERNEQYF. The CDR3 DNA reads as TGTGCCAGCAGTGAACGGAACGAGCAGTACTTC.

V is TRBV7-2 and J is TRBJ2-5; D may correspond to TRBD1 or TRBD2 (6 bases each). Germline V gene sequence: CDR1 SGHTA, CDR2 FQGNSA. Trimming took off 11 bases at V and 0 bases at J, with 10 bases between the two ends. The CDR3 is 12 amino acids. The CDR3 protein is CAGRGDQETQYF. As DNA, the CDR3 is TGTGCCGGAAGGGGGGACCAAGAGACCCAGTACTTC.

The chain uses TRBV27 and TRBJ1-3; D is unresolved. This CDR3 has 13 residues. The V and J ends lost 4 bases and 1 base respectively, with 5 bases between them. Germline CDR1 reads MNHEY; CDR2 reads SMNVEV (reference sequence). The CDR3 protein is CASSSLSGNTIYF. CDR3 in DNA: TGTGCCAGCAGTTCCTTATCTGGAAACACCATATATTTT.

The chain employs TRBV7-9 and TRBJ2-7; TRBD1 aligns across 10 bases. Looked up from germline, CDR1 is SEHNR and CDR2 is FQNEAQ (reference sequence). After removal of 5 bases from V and 6 bases from J, the junction contained 7 bases not matched to a gene. CDR3 length: 14 residues. DNA for the CDR3: TGTGCCAGCAGCCCACGGACAGGGGGGGGCGAGCAGTACTTC. Residues: CASSPRTGGGEQYF.

The chain uses TRBV7-9 and TRBJ2-7; 13 bases map to TRBD2. Germline V gives CDR1 SEHNR, CDR2 FQNEAQ (reference sequence). V was pared by 5 bases and J by 7 bases, with 14 bases of the junction left unmatched. This CDR3 is built from 17 residues. The CDR3 bases are TGTGCCAGCAGCGCCCTAATACTAGCGGGAGGGCCAGGTGAGCAGTACTTC. Amino acid sequence: CASSALILAGGPGEQYF.

The V and J genes are TRBV10-1 and TRBJ2-1, with D maybe TRBD2 (7 bases). Looked up from germline, CDR1 is WNHNN and CDR2 is SYGVQD (reference sequence). Deletions cut 3 bases from V and 1 base from J, with 13 bases between. The CDR3 length is 16 residues. This CDR3 is CASSDGGAGSYNEQFF. The CDR3 nucleotides are TGCGCCAGCAGTGATGGGGGGGCCGGTTCCTACAATGAGCAGTTCTTC.

The gene calls are TRBV28 and TRBJ2-7; 13 nucleotides agree with TRBD2. The CDR3 is made up of 17 amino acids. From germline, CDR1 is MDHEN and CDR2 SYDVKM. J lost 0 bases, V lost 7 bases, and 9 bases had no gene match. CDR3 in amino acids: CASNRLAGGPSSYEQYF. DNA for the CDR3: TGTGCCAGCAACCGACTAGCGGGAGGCCCTAGCTCCTACGAGCAGTACTTC.

The gene calls are TRBV5-5 and TRBJ1-4; the D gene is possibly TRBD1 (5 bases). This CDR3 is 15 amino acids long. The germline CDR1 and CDR2 sequences are SGHKS and YYEKEE (reference sequence). V was cut by 0 bases and J by 6 bases, with 12 bases left in between. The DNA of the CDR3 is TGTGCCAGCAGCTTGGAGGGACGGGGGTATGAAAAACTGTTTTTT. Its protein product is CASSLEGRGYEKLFF. Complete variable domain (other parts from reference TRBV5-5 and TRBJ1-4): DAGVTQSPTHLIKTRGQQVTLRCSPISGHKSVSWYQQVLGQGPQFIFQYYEKEERGRGNFPDRFSARQFPNYSSELNVNALLLGDSALYLCASSLEGRGYEKLFFGSGTQLSVL.

The J gene is TRBJ2-7, the V gene TRBV5-1; D unclear. Germline V gene data show CDR1 as SGHRS and CDR2 as YFSETQ. CDR3 length: 14 amino acids. Trimming pared 4 bases from V and 1 base from J, leaving 12 bases between. In DNA, the CDR3 is TGCGCCAGCAGCACTGCAACAAATTCCTACGAGCAGTACTTC. Protein product: CASSTATNSYEQYF.

The chain carries TRBV4-1 and TRBJ2-7, with 10 bases fitting TRBD2. Germline V gene sequence: CDR1 MGHRA, CDR2 YSYEKL. V shed 1 base, J shed 7 bases, and the junction held 10 bases outside the gene matches. The CDR3 covers 16 residues. The CDR3 bases are TGCGCCAGCAGCCAAGGACTAGCGGGTCGGGTGGGGGAGCAGTACTTC. It translates to CASSQGLAGRVGEQYF.

The CDR3 DNA sequence: TGTGCCAGCGGAACAGTGACTTCACCCCTCCACTTT. Its protein product is CASGTVTSPLHF. The chain couples TRBV2 to TRBJ1-6, with unresolved D. CDR1 and CDR2 from the germline V gene are SNHLY and FYNNEI. The length of the CDR3 is 12 residues. The V and J ends lost 8 bases and 9 bases respectively, with 11 bases between them.

This clone was detected once. The CDR3 bases are TGTGCCAGCAGCCAACTGACCCGGGAGCTGTTTTTT. It is translated as CASSQLTRELFF. V usage is TRBV5-6 and J usage is TRBJ2-2; D unresolved. Looked up from germline, CDR1 is SGHDT and CDR2 is YYEEEE. The CDR3 has 12 amino acids. Trimming removed 4 bases at V and 9 bases at J, with 10 bases between.

The chain uses TRBV5-1 and TRBJ2-2, with D unclear. CDR1 is SGHRS and CDR2 is YFSETQ in the germline V gene. The CDR3 extends over 12 amino acids. With 0 bases removed from V and 6 bases from J, the gap between germline ends came to 3 bases. The CDR3 sequence: CASSLGAGELFF. CDR3 coding DNA: TGCGCCAGCAGCTTGGGGGCCGGGGAGCTGTTTTTT.

J is TRBJ2-3 and V is TRBV28, with a weak D call TRBD2 (5 bases). CDR1 MDHEN and CDR2 SYDVKM come from the germline V gene. The CDR3 has 15 amino acids. V dropped 6 bases and J dropped 1 base, with 14 bases sitting between them. This chain's CDR3 is CASSPLGSGTDTQYF. CDR3 nucleotide sequence: TGTGCCAGCAGCCCTCTGGGTAGCGGCACAGATACGCAGTATTTT.

The chain employs TRBV6-1 and TRBJ1-3; no firm D call. The CDR3 contains 14 residues. Trimming shortened V by 9 bases and J by 2 bases, and 14 bases separated the two germline ends. Germline V gene sequence: CDR1 MNHNS, CDR2 SASEGT. The CDR3 DNA reads TGTGCCAGTACTCAATCCAACACTGGAAACACCATATATTTT. Translation: CASTQSNTGNTIYF.

The rearrangement joins TRBV7-3 to TRBJ2-1, with no clear D. V was trimmed by 4 bases and J by 1 base, leaving 14 bases between them. Germline-derived CDR1 and CDR2 are SGHTA and FQGTGA. This CDR3 comprises 16 residues. CDR3 DNA: TGTGCCAGCAGCTCCGGCAACACCTATTCCTACAATGAGCAGTTCTTC. This gives the protein CASSSGNTYSYNEQFF.